This TCR beta chain was found in a study of blood T cell repertoires in COVID-19. In assigning cohorts, the study relied on participant-reported clinical history. CDR3 size: 13 residues. The germline CDR1 and CDR2 sequences are SNHLY and FYNNEI. Repertoires were generated with immunoSEQ multiplex PCR, while TCRdb's copy carries only in-frame clones and drops some. The sample lists about 400,000 clones, around 90% occurring once. Concerning this clone: The junction differs from germline at one of its ends, possibly a read error.

Sequences were obtained from PBMCs or T cells enriched from blood (not recorded which). This chain links TRBV2 with TRBJ1-2; possible D gene TRBD1, 5 bases. The TCR comes from a woman between 35 and 50 years old with acute COVID-19. CDR3 region: CASSEGVRTIILF. The CDR3 coding sequence is TGTGCCAGCAGTGAAGGAGTTAGGACAATCATCCTCTTC.